What follows is one TCR beta chain and its context. Antigen specificity is unknown. The data stem from a study of Ad26.COV2.S vaccination and SARS-CoV-2 variants. Overall study findings and caveats: An underestimation of total T cell responses may have resulted from the TCR breadth and depth analyses. Similar non-spike TCR breadth was seen in vaccine and placebo recipients. The breadth of spike-specific CD8+ and CD4+ T cell responses after vaccination was reportedly substantial.

The table came from immunoSEQ multiplex PCR; TCRdb's copy has only in-frame clones and leaves some out. Among roughly 100,000 clones listed, 80% were seen once. This clonotype originated in a human donor who had recovered from COVID-19. The sequencing used peripheral blood, collected after recovery from COVID-19.

The CDR3 spells CASSLRTQGTEAFF. The CDR3, as DNA: TGTGCCAGCAGCTTAAGAACACAGGGCACTGAAGCTTTCTTT. The chain joins TRBV11-2 to TRBJ1-1; TRBD1 is a possible D gene (6 bases). The V and J ends lost 2 bases and 4 bases respectively, with 11 bases between them. This CDR3 is 14 amino acids long. The V gene's germline CDR1 is SGHAT and CDR2 FQNNGV.